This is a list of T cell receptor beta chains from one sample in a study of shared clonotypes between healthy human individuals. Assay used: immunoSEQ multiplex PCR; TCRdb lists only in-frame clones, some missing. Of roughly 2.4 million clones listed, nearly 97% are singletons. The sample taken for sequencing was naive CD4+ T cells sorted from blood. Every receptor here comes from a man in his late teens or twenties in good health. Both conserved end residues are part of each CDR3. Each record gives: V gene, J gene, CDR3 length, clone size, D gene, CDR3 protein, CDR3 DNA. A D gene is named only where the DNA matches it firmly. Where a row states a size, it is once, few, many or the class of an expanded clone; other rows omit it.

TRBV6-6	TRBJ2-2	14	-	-	CASSYSGGPGELFF	TGTGCCAGCAGTTACTCGGGAGGTCCCGGGGAGCTGTTTTTT
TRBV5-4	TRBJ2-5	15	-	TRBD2	CASSLGPSGGETQYF	TGTGCCAGCAGCTTAGGGCCTAGCGGGGGTGAGACCCAGTACTTC
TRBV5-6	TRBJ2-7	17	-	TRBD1	CASSPGTGWAETYEQYF	TGTGCCAGCAGTCCCGGGACAGGGTGGGCGGAAACCTACGAGCAGTACTTC
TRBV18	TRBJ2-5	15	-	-	CASSPPGSPGETQYF	TGTGCCAGCTCACCCCCCGGAAGTCCCGGCGAGACCCAGTACTTC
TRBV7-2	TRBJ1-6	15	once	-	CASSSYNLAHSPLHF	TGTGCCAGCAGCTCCTATAACTTAGCACATTCACCCCTCCACTTT
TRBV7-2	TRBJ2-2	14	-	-	CASSFEANTGELFF	TGTGCCAGCAGCTTCGAAGCGAACACCGGGGAGCTGTTTTTT
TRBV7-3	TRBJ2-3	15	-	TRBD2	CASSLAGGPADTQYF	TGTGCCAGCAGCTTAGCGGGGGGGCCGGCAGATACGCAGTATTTT
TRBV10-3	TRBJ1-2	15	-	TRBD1	CAISGQGTQNYGYTF	TGTGCCATCAGCGGACAGGGAACACAAAACTATGGCTACACCTTC
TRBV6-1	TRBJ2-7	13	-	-	CASSVRGAYEQYF	TGTGCCAGCAGTGTCCGGGGGGCATACGAGCAGTACTTC
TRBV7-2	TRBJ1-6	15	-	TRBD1	CASSLGGQPNSPLHF	TGTGCCAGCAGCTTAGGGGGACAGCCTAATTCACCCCTCCACTTT
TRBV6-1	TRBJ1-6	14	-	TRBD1	CASKERDRYSPLHF	TGTGCCAGCAAAGAAAGGGACAGGTATTCACCCCTCCACTTT
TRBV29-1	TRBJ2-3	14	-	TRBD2	CSVGTRLKTDTQYF	TGCAGCGTGGGGACTAGGCTAAAAACAGATACGCAGTATTTT
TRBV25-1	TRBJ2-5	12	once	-	CASGFLPWTQYF	TGTGCCAGCGGGTTCCTTCCGTGGACCCAGTACTTC
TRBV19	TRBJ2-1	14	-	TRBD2	CASTWTSGSNEQFF	TGTGCCAGTACCTGGACTAGCGGGAGCAATGAGCAGTTCTTC
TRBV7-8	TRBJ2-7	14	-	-	CASSPSGSSYEQYF	TGTGCCAGCAGCCCTAGTGGGAGCTCCTACGAGCAGTACTTC
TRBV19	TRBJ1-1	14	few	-	CASSLFVGNTEAFF	TGTGCCAGTAGTCTCTTCGTGGGAAACACTGAAGCTTTCTTT
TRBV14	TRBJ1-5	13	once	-	CASSQGLQQPQHF	TGTGCCAGCAGCCAAGGCCTCCAGCAGCCCCAGCATTTT
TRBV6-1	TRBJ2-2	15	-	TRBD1	CASGGDRADTGELFF	TGTGCCAGCGGGGGGGACAGGGCGGACACCGGGGAGCTGTTTTTT
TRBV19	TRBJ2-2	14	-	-	CASNRRGISGELFF	TGTGCCAGTAATCGTCGCGGGATCTCCGGGGAGCTGTTTTTT
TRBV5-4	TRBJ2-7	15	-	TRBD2	CASSQPGLDHPEQYF	TGTGCCAGCAGCCAACCGGGACTAGACCACCCCGAGCAGTACTTC
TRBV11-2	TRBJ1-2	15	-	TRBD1	CASSLDLTGGYGYTF	TGTGCCAGCAGCTTAGATCTTACAGGGGGATATGGCTACACCTTC
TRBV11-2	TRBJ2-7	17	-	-	CASSLFALSQGTYEQYF	TGTGCCAGCAGCTTGTTTGCTCTCAGCCAAGGGACCTACGAGCAGTACTTC
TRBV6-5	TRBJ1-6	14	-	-	CASSFAGGNSPLHF	TGTGCCAGCAGTTTTGCAGGAGGGAATTCACCCCTCCACTTT
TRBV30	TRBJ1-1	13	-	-	CAWSVPGAGSAFF	TGTGCCTGGAGTGTACCGGGGGCTGGTTCGGCTTTCTTT
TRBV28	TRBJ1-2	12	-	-	CASSSPQGLNTF	TGTGCCAGCAGTTCACCACAGGGACTTAACACCTTC
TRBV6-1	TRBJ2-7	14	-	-	CASSDRGKSGEQYF	TGTGCCAGCAGTGACCGGGGGAAAAGCGGGGAGCAGTACTTC
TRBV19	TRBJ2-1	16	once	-	CASSIGWQISYNEQFF	TGTGCCAGTAGTATAGGGTGGCAGATCTCCTACAATGAGCAGTTCTTC
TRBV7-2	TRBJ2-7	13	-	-	CASSPFGKGEQYF	TGTGCCAGCAGCCCCTTTGGCAAGGGCGAGCAGTACTTC
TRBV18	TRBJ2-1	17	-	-	CASSWSVGQSSYNEQFF	TGTGCCAGCTCATGGTCGGTGGGGCAAAGCTCCTACAATGAGCAGTTCTTC
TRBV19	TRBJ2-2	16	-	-	CASSRGPWQSTGELFF	TGTGCCAGTAGTAGGGGGCCTTGGCAGTCTACCGGGGAGCTGTTTTTT
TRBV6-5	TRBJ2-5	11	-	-	CASSKAETQYF	TGTGCCAGCAGCAAAGCCGAGACCCAGTACTTC
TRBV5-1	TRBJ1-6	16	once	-	CASSLAGLLYNSPLHF	TGCGCCAGCAGCTTGGCAGGCCTGCTTTATAATTCACCCCTCCACTTT
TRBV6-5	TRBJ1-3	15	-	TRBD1	CASSPMTGGENTIYF	TGTGCCAGCAGCCCAATGACAGGGGGCGAAAACACCATATATTTT
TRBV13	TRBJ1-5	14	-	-	CASSLGATNQPQHF	TGTGCCAGCAGCCTCGGGGCGACCAATCAGCCCCAGCATTTT
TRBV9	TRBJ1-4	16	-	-	CASSVGTVATNEKLFF	TGTGCCAGCAGCGTCGGGACGGTGGCAACTAATGAAAAACTGTTTTTT
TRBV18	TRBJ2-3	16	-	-	CASSREPAMLTDTQYF	TGTGCCAGCTCACGAGAGCCGGCTATGCTGACAGATACGCAGTATTTT
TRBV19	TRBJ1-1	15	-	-	CASSHSQTGNTEAFF	TGTGCCAGTAGCCACTCCCAGACGGGGAACACTGAAGCTTTCTTT
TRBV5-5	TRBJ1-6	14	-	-	CASRRGGQNSPLHF	TGTGCCAGCAGGCGCGGTGGGCAAAATTCACCCCTCCACTTT
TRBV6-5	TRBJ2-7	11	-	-	CASSPMNEQYF	TGTGCCAGCAGTCCGATGAACGAGCAGTACTTC
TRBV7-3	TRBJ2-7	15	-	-	CASSLNWDTTYEQYF	TGTGCCAGCAGCTTAAATTGGGACACCACCTACGAGCAGTACTTC
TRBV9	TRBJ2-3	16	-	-	CASSVGEGQRTDTQYF	TGTGCCAGCAGCGTAGGGGAGGGACAACGCACAGATACGCAGTATTTT
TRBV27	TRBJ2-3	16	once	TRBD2	CASSTRGGLVPDTQYF	TGTGCCAGCAGCACCCGAGGGGGACTAGTCCCAGATACGCAGTATTTT